These 27 T cell receptor beta chains came from one sample sequenced in a study of T cells expressing NK-cell markers (dated by TCRdb to the early 2020s). Library generation was performed with 5' RACE. TCRdb names Illumina HiSeq 2000 as the instrument used. Following reprocessing of the reads by TCRdb, the data hold one row per CDR3 protein sequence and no DNA is available. In this sample's table one finds 350,000 to 500,000 distinct CDR3 sequences. The ten largest clones represent less than 7.5% of the sample. Source material: blood T cells: a sorted CD56 or NKG2C T cell subset, CD4+ or CD8+ T cells, or bulk PBMC T cells (not recorded which). The receptors originated from a woman aged 18 to 75 in good health.

J is TRBJ1-2 and V is TRBV27; TCRdb picks TRBD1, but there is no DNA to check that call. Germline CDR1 and CDR2: MNHEY and SMNVEV (reference sequence). The CDR3 loop spans 13 amino acids. The chain's CDR3 is CASSAVTGDGYTF.

The V gene is TRBV30, the J gene TRBJ1-5; TCRdb's D call, TRBD1, is unchecked because there is no DNA. Germline values: CDR1 GTSNPN, CDR2 SVGIG (reference sequence). The CDR3 is made up of 14 amino acids. The CDR3 loop reads CAWSRTVGNQPQHF.

The J gene is TRBJ1-5, the V gene TRBV12-3 or TRBV12-4. The CDR3 extends over 13 amino acids. This CDR3 is CASSLLGNQPQHF.

The chain is built from TRBV7-2 and TRBJ2-1; the D gene TCRdb calls, TRBD1, cannot be checked with no DNA. This CDR3 region has 12 residues. Germline lookup yields CDR1 SGHTA and CDR2 FQGNSA. The chain's CDR3 is CASSTWGGEQFF.

This chain joins TRBV7-2 and TRBJ1-2; TCRdb returns TRBD1, unconfirmable since there is no DNA. The V gene's germline CDR1 is SGHTA and CDR2 FQGNSA. The CDR3 totals 17 residues. CDR3 residues: CASSLGGTLRDTRGYTF.

The CDR3 is CATQTGRPEAFF. The chain joins TRBV12-3 or TRBV12-4 to TRBJ1-1; TCRdb's D call of TRBD1 is untestable without DNA. The CDR3 runs to 12 residues.

The V and J genes are TRBV12-3 or TRBV12-4 and TRBJ2-5; TCRdb selects TRBD1, and the lack of DNA leaves this call unchecked. The CDR3 length is 14 residues. This chain's CDR3 is CASSFPGGEETQYF.

This chain links TRBV7-2 with TRBJ2-5; lacking DNA, the TRBD1 call made by TCRdb goes unchecked. The length of the CDR3 is 12 residues. CDR1 is SGHTA and CDR2 is FQGNSA in the germline V gene. The CDR3 reads CASSNRGGTQYF.

This chain connects TRBV14 to TRBJ2-5; no DNA is available, so the TRBD2 call from TCRdb remains unchecked. CDR1 is SGHDN, CDR2 FVKESK, per germline. CDR3 length: 18 amino acids. This CDR3 reads CASSQSRTSGGVQETQYF.

The V gene is TRBV20-1, the J gene TRBJ1-5; TCRdb picks TRBD1, but there is no DNA to check that call. Germline lookup yields CDR1 DFQATT and CDR2 SNEGSKA (reference sequence). The CDR3 is made up of 15 amino acids. CDR3 amino acids: CSARGGQGANQPQHF.

Here the CDR3 reads CASSEWSGLETQYF. The chain couples TRBV25-1 to TRBJ2-5. Germline V gene lookup returns CDR1 MGHDK and CDR2 SYGVNS. The CDR3 length is 14 residues.

The V call is TRBV7-9, the J call TRBJ2-7; TCRdb's D call of TRBD1 is untestable without DNA. Germline V lookup: CDR1 SEHNR, CDR2 FQNEAQ (reference sequence). The CDR3 is 16 amino acids. The CDR3 is CASSSPGVGSSREQYF.

The rearrangement joins TRBV7-3 to TRBJ1-1; TCRdb's D gene call, TRBD1, goes unchecked for lack of DNA. The CDR3 is made up of 14 amino acids. In germline, CDR1 is SGHTA, CDR2 FQGTGA. This chain's CDR3 is CASSPKGGRTEAFF.

This chain uses TRBV13 with TRBJ2-3; TCRdb gives TRBD2 as the D gene, but with no DNA this cannot be confirmed. This CDR3 contains 15 residues. CDR1 and CDR2 (germline): PRHDT, FYEKMQ (reference sequence). The chain's CDR3 is CATQGRGSGTDTQYF.

J is TRBJ2-7 and V is TRBV27; the D call of TRBD1 rests on TCRdb alone, since no DNA is present to check it. This CDR3 is built from 14 residues. Per germline, CDR1 MNHEY and CDR2 SMNVEV (reference sequence). The chain's CDR3 is CASSYRDAPHEQYF.

The chain is built from TRBV4-3 and TRBJ2-3; the TCRdb call, TRBD1, lacks DNA for checking. The CDR3 is 13 residues long. Germline-derived CDR1 and CDR2 are LGHNA and YSLEER. CDR3 residues: CASSEQWADTQYF.

The V call is TRBV18, the J call TRBJ2-1; TCRdb picks TRBD1, but there is no DNA to check that call. Germline CDR1 reads KGHSH; CDR2 reads LQKENI. The CDR3 spans 16 residues. The CDR3 region is CASSPNGQGASNEQFF.

The chain recombines TRBV5-6 with TRBJ1-6; TCRdb's D call of TRBD1 is untestable without DNA. The germline V gene has CDR1 SGHDT and CDR2 YYEEEE. The CDR3 is 17 amino acids. CDR3 in amino acids: CASSPFDRDRVSSPLHF. Supplemented by reference TRBV5-6 and TRBJ1-6, the full variable domain reads DAGVTQSPTHLIKTRGQQVTLRCSPKSGHDTVSWYQQALGQGPQFIFQYYEEEERQRGNFPDRFSGHQFPNYSSELNVNALLLGDSALYLCASSPFDRDRVSSPLHFGNGTRLTVT.

J is TRBJ2-5 and V is TRBV9; TCRdb lists TRBD2, though no DNA is available to test this call. The CDR3 has 16 amino acids. Germline V gives CDR1 SGDLS, CDR2 YYNGEE. The CDR3 protein is CASSAWTSGGQETQYF.

J is TRBJ2-2 and V is TRBV5-6; TCRdb's D call of TRBD1 is untestable without DNA. The CDR3 spans 16 residues. Germline loops: CDR1 SGHDT, CDR2 YYEEEE. The CDR3 here is CASSRWPGQNTGELFF.

V and J are TRBV6-1 and TRBJ2-7; TCRdb proposes TRBD1, but this gene call is untestable without DNA. The CDR3 has 15 residues. CDR1 MNHNS and CDR2 SASEGT come from the germline V gene. The CDR3 region is CATSWGDHWNSEQYF.

The rearrangement uses TRBV7-4 and TRBJ1-5; with no DNA, the TCRdb D assignment of TRBD1 cannot be verified. The germline CDR1 and CDR2 sequences are SGHVT and SQSDAQ. The CDR3 extends over 17 amino acids. CDR3 protein: CASSHPCPGQHNQPQHF. Combining the CDR3 with reference TRBV7-4 and TRBJ1-5 gives the whole variable domain GAGVSQSPRYKVAKRGRDVALRCDSISGHVTLYWYRQTLGQGSEVLTYSQSDAQRDKSGRPSGRFSAERPERSVSTLKIQRTEQGDSAVYLCASSHPCPGQHNQPQHFGDGTRLSIL.

The chain links TRBV4-3 to TRBJ2-4; with no DNA, the TCRdb D assignment of TRBD2 cannot be verified. The CDR3 is 15 residues long. Germline V gene data show CDR1 as LGHNA and CDR2 as YSLEER. This CDR3 reads CASSSEASGKDIQYF.

The chain couples TRBV15 to TRBJ2-2. The CDR3 spans 16 residues. The germline V gene has CDR1 LNHNV and CDR2 YYDKDF (reference sequence). CDR3 region: CATSRDAYGNTGELFF.

The J gene is TRBJ2-2, the V gene TRBV28; checking the TCRdb D call of TRBD2 is not possible without DNA. CDR3 length: 18 residues. Per germline, CDR1 MDHEN and CDR2 SYDVKM. Here the CDR3 reads CASSSDRGTSSMTGELFF.

This chain connects TRBV4-3 to TRBJ1-4; TCRdb's D gene call, TRBD1, goes unchecked for lack of DNA. This CDR3 is 16 amino acids long. The germline V gene has CDR1 LGHNA and CDR2 YSLEER. CDR3 sequence: CASSQDYRGLAEKLFF.

V usage is TRBV7-8 and J usage is TRBJ1-4; the TCRdb call, TRBD1, lacks DNA for checking. From germline, CDR1 is SGHVS and CDR2 FQNEAQ. The CDR3 sequence is 14 residues long. The CDR3 reads CASSLAGPGEKLFF.